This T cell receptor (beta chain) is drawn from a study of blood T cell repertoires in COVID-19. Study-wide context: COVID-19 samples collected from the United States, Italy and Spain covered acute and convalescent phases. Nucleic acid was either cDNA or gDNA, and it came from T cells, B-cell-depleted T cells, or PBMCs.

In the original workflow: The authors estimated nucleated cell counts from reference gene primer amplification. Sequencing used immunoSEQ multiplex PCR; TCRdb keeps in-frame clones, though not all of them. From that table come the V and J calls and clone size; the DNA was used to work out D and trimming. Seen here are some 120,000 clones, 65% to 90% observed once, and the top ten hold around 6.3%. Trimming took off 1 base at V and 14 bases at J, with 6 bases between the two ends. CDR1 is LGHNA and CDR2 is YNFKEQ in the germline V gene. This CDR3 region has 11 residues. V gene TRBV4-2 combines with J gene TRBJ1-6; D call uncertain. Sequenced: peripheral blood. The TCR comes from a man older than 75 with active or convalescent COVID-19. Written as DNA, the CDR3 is TGTGCCAGCAGCCAAGGACAATCCCTCCACTTT. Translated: CASSQGQSLHF.